The TCR beta chain under discussion was sequenced for a study of control samples from healthy donors and cancer patients. There are 16 residues in the CDR3. Trimming shortened V by 0 bases and J by 0 bases, and 11 bases separated the two germline ends. Looked up from germline, CDR1 is MNHNS and CDR2 is SASEGT. Libraries were prepared by immunoSEQ multiplex PCR; TCRdb keeps only in-frame clonotypes and omits some of them. The profile shows about 28,000 clones, around 91% of them singletons. This clone was picked up one time. The chain links TRBV6-1 to TRBJ1-2; D gene unclear. This TCR was recovered from a man between 45 and 60 years old with lung cancer. Sequencing was carried out using PBMCs. The CDR3 here is CASSEAPWTANYGYTF. CDR3 sequence (DNA): TGTGCCAGCAGTGAAGCTCCTTGGACCGCTAACTATGGCTACACCTTC.